These T cell receptor beta chains were read from a single sample in a study of blood T cell repertoires in COVID-19. Generated by immunoSEQ multiplex PCR, the TCRdb table keeps only in-frame clones and is missing some. The sample yields approximately 99,000 clones, approximately 80% seen once. The specimen was peripheral blood. The receptors here all came from a woman in her 70s with acute or convalescent COVID-19. Each CDR3 is given with its conserved first and last residue. Fields, in order: D gene, J gene, clone size, V gene, CDR3 protein, CDR3 DNA. The D gene is left open where the match is weak. Size is omitted from some rows. Given values are once, few, many or a class for expanded clones.

. TRBJ1-2 . TRBV28 CASSSLGRPTDWGYTF TGTGCCAGCAGTTCTCTAGGCCGGCCTACTGACTGGGGCTACACCTTC
. TRBJ2-7 . TRBV5-1 CASSLTGNEQYF TGCGCCAGCAGCTTAACAGGGAACGAGCAGTACTTC
TRBD1 TRBJ2-2 . TRBV5-6 CASSQQSRGPTGELFF TGTGCCAGCAGCCAACAGAGTAGGGGGCCCACCGGGGAGCTGTTTTTT
TRBD1 TRBJ2-3 . TRBV4-1 CASSQDRTGRSTDTQYF TGCGCCAGCAGCCAAGATAGGACAGGGAGAAGCACAGATACGCAGTATTTT
TRBD1 TRBJ1-2 once TRBV28 CASRDRAAYGYTF TGTGCCAGCAGAGACAGGGCGGCCTATGGCTACACCTTC
. TRBJ1-6 once TRBV6-5 CASGSGSYNSPLHF TGTGCCAGCGGTTCAGGCTCCTATAATTCACCCCTCCACTTT
TRBD1 TRBJ1-4 . TRBV6-6 CASSLRGSGEKLFF TGTGCCAGCAGTCTCAGGGGGTCCGGTGAAAAACTGTTTTTT
TRBD1 TRBJ2-3 . TRBV4-1 CASSLGQETDTQYF TGCGCCAGCAGCCTAGGACAGGAAACAGATACGCAGTATTTT
. TRBJ2-1 . TRBV6-5 CASRPGGNEQFF TGTGCCAGCAGACCCGGGGGCAATGAGCAGTTCTTC
TRBD1 TRBJ2-1 . TRBV28 CASSTGTGANEQFF TGTGCCAGCAGCACCGGGACAGGGGCCAATGAGCAGTTCTTC
. TRBJ2-3 . TRBV3-1/TRBV3-2 CASSQGVQGLTAHTQYF TGTGCCAGCAGCCAAGGCGTGCAAGGACTTACTGCGCATACGCAGTATTTT
TRBD2 TRBJ2-7 few TRBV7-9 CASSFRLAGGYDEQYF TGTGCCAGCAGCTTCCGACTAGCGGGAGGGTACGACGAGCAGTACTTC
. TRBJ1-3 . TRBV18 CASSPLAGLSSGNTIYF TGTGCCAGCTCGCCTTTGGCAGGCTTATCCTCTGGAAACACCATATATTTT
TRBD1 TRBJ2-2 . TRBV7-6 CASSSSGGAFGELFF TGTGCCAGCAGCTCCTCAGGGGGAGCCTTCGGGGAGCTGTTTTTT
. TRBJ2-5 . TRBV11-2 CASSSGLEETQYF TGTGCCAGCAGTAGCGGACTGGAAGAGACCCAGTACTTC
. TRBJ2-2 . TRBV27 CASSLYADTGELFF TGTGCCAGCAGTTTATACGCGGACACCGGGGAGCTGTTTTTT
. TRBJ2-7 . TRBV2 CASSLRDSPMNEQYF TGTGCCAGCAGTCTCCGGGACTCCCCGATGAATGAGCAGTACTTC
TRBD2 TRBJ2-7 . TRBV18 CASHTSGSNEQYF TGTGCCAGCCACACTAGCGGGAGTAACGAGCAGTACTTC
TRBD1 TRBJ1-2 . TRBV11-2 CASSLDTGANYGYTF TGTGCCAGCAGCTTAGACACAGGGGCAAACTATGGCTACACCTTC
TRBD1 TRBJ1-4 . TRBV28 CASSPRTGFRREKLFF TGTGCCAGCAGCCCACGGACAGGGTTCCGCCGGGAAAAACTGTTTTTT
TRBD2 TRBJ2-5 . TRBV5-1 CASSFGGRPQETQYF TGCGCCAGCAGCTTTGGCGGGAGACCGCAAGAGACCCAGTACTTC
TRBD1 TRBJ1-2 once TRBV18 CASGGQGADSYGYTF TGTGCCAGCGGGGGACAGGGGGCGGACAGCTATGGCTACACCTTC
. TRBJ2-1 once TRBV5-8 CASSQKDGGGYNEQFF TGTGCCAGCAGCCAAAAAGACGGAGGCGGCTACAATGAGCAGTTCTTC
. TRBJ2-7 . TRBV5-1 CASAGTNGRYEQYF TGCGCCAGCGCCGGGACAAACGGGCGCTACGAGCAGTACTTC
TRBD1 TRBJ1-1 . TRBV6-5 CASSYWTGNTEAFF TGTGCCAGCAGTTACTGGACAGGGAACACTGAAGCTTTCTTT